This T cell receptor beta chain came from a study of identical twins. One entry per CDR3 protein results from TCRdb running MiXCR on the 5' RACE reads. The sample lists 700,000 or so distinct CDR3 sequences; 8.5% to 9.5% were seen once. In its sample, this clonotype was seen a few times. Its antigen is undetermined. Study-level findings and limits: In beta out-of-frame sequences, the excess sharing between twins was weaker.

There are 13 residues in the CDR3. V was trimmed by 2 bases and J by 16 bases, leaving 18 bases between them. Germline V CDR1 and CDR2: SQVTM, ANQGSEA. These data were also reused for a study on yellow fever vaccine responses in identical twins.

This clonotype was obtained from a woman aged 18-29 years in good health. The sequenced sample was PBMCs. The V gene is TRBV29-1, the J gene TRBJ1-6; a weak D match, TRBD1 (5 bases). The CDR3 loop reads CSVEYLRDGVLHF. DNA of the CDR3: TGCAGCGTTGAATATTTAAGGGACGGAGTACTCCACTTT. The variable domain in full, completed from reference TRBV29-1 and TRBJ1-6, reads SAVISQKPSRDICQRGTSLTIQCQVDSQVTMMFWYRQQPGQSLTLIATANQGSEATYESGFVIDKFPISRPNLTFSTLTVSNMSPEDSSIYLCSVEYLRDGVLHFGNGTRLTVT.